The T cell receptor (beta chain) described here comes from a study of blood T cell repertoires in COVID-19. Overall study context: Some COVID-19 samples were acute and others convalescent; all came from the United States, Italy and Spain.

With V trimmed by 3 bases and J by 4 bases, 8 bases remained unmatched. The CDR3 has 15 amino acids. From germline, CDR1 is MNHEY and CDR2 SMNVEV (reference sequence). The protocol was immunoSEQ multiplex PCR, while the TCRdb copy is restricted to in-frame clones and leaves out a portion. Seen here are hundreds of thousands of clones, approximately 86% observed once, and the top ten hold just under 1%. Recovery among Cohort 3 donors was established by two negative PCRs, clearance, or symptom resolution. Sequenced: PBMCs or T cells enriched from blood (not recorded which). This sequence was found in a young woman who had recovered from COVID-19. The chain links TRBV27 to TRBJ2-7; 8 bases fit TRBD2. This CDR3 reads CASSLAGGGSYEQYF. In DNA form, the CDR3 reads TGTGCCAGCAGTTTGGCGGGGGGAGGGTCTTACGAGCAGTACTTC.